One sample yielded the 22 T cell receptor beta chains listed below, sequenced in a study of blood T cell repertoires in COVID-19 (dated by TCRdb to the early 2020s). Library prep was done by the immunoSEQ multiplex PCR assay. Held by TCRdb, this immuneACCESS table contains in-frame sequences only and omits some clones. Under half of the omission traces to an unresolved V gene where checked; the cause of the rest is unknown. This sample is represented by about 310,000 clones; around 92% of them were singletons. About 8.4% of the sample lies in the top ten. The sample taken for sequencing was PBMCs or T cells enriched from blood (not recorded which). Receptors originate from a woman in her 30s who had recovered from COVID-19.

The chain recombines TRBV19 with TRBJ1-1, with unresolved D. V was cut by 6 bases and J by 5 bases, with 7 bases left in between. The CDR3 spans 11 residues. Germline V lookup: CDR1 LNHDA, CDR2 SQIVND (reference sequence). CDR3 protein: CASSHMTEAFF. In DNA form, the CDR3 reads TGTGCCAGTAGCCACATGACTGAAGCTTTCTTT.

The chain has TRBV6-5 and TRBJ2-7; possible D gene TRBD2, 6 bases. V was trimmed by 4 bases and J by 3 bases, leaving 19 bases between them. Germline V CDR1 and CDR2: MNHEY, SVGAGI. The CDR3 loop spans 16 amino acids. In DNA, the CDR3 is TGTGCCAGCAGTTTCGGGCGGGGCCAGCCGTTCTACGAGCAGTACTTC. As protein: CASSFGRGQPFYEQYF.

The chain joins TRBV2 to TRBJ2-7; 7 bases align to TRBD2. V was pared by 3 bases and J by 4 bases, with 3 bases of the junction left unmatched. CDR1 is SNHLY, CDR2 FYNNEI, per germline. The CDR3 consists of 13 residues. CDR3 nucleotides: TGTGCCAGCAGTGACCCGGGAGGTTACGAGCAGTACTTC. Translated: CASSDPGGYEQYF.

This rearrangement joins TRBV12-5 to TRBJ1-1, with D tentatively TRBD1 (5 bases). Between the trimmed V and J ends, which lost 2 bases and 11 bases, there was a span of 15 bases. Germline CDR1 is LGHNT and CDR2 is FRNRAP. The CDR3 is 13 residues long. CDR3: CASGLRIQGSAFF. The CDR3 nucleotides are TGTGCTAGTGGTTTGAGAATCCAGGGTAGCGCTTTCTTT.

This clone occurred once. The chain is built from TRBV18 and TRBJ1-4, with D maybe TRBD1 (5 bases). V dropped 2 bases and J dropped 5 bases, with 12 bases sitting between them. The CDR3 is 15 residues long. CDR1 is KGHSH and CDR2 is LQKENI in the germline V gene. CDR3 coding DNA: TGTGCCAGCTCACCATATCGGGGGGGAAATGAAAAACTGTTTTTT. Translated: CASSPYRGGNEKLFF.

The CDR3 loop is CASGLSNQPQHF. Here the CDR3 DNA reads TGTGCCAGCGGACTTAGCAATCAGCCCCAGCATTTT. The J gene is TRBJ1-5, the V gene TRBV6-5; no firm D call. V shed 8 bases and J shed 0 bases, with 5 bases lying between them. This CDR3 is built from 12 residues. Looked up from germline, CDR1 is MNHEY and CDR2 is SVGAGI.

The V call is TRBV7-2, the J call TRBJ2-7; 7 bases agree with TRBD2. CDR3 length equals 16 residues. The V and J ends lost 1 base and 0 bases, in that order; junction bases with no gene match: 6. Germline V gene data show CDR1 as SGHTA and CDR2 as FQGNSA. The CDR3 bases are TGTGCCAGCAGCTTAGAGCTAGCGGTGAGCTCCTACGAGCAGTACTTC. This sequence encodes CASSLELAVSSYEQYF.

This sequence joins TRBV7-9 and TRBJ1-5, with 9 bases identical to TRBD1. This CDR3 has 14 amino acids. The germline V gene has CDR1 SEHNR and CDR2 FQNEAQ (reference sequence). The V and J ends lost 4 bases and 7 bases, in that order; junction bases with no gene match: 5. The chain's CDR3 is CASSSGTGRQPQHF. CDR3 bases: TGTGCCAGCAGCTCCGGGACAGGGCGACAGCCCCAGCATTTT.

The chain uses TRBV19 and TRBJ2-7, with 10 bases lining up with TRBD2. The V and J ends lost 5 bases and 3 bases, in that order; junction bases with no gene match: 7. The germline V gene has CDR1 LNHDA and CDR2 SQIVND (reference sequence). CDR3 length: 15 amino acids. CDR3 in amino acids: CASSGGLARDYEQYF. Here the CDR3 DNA reads TGTGCCAGTAGTGGGGGACTAGCGAGAGACTACGAGCAGTACTTC.

CDR3 DNA: TGTGCCACCAGCCCGACAGGGGTGGGAAGCACCGGGGAGCTGTTTTTT. This translates into CATSPTGVGSTGELFF. The chain carries TRBV15 and TRBJ2-2, with 8 bases matching TRBD1. Trimming at V came to 5 bases and at J to 4 bases, leaving 9 bases not matched to a gene. Germline V CDR1 and CDR2: LNHNV, YYDKDF (reference sequence). The CDR3 extends over 16 amino acids.

This clone appeared once. The CDR3 spells CASSEAVGGGETQYF. For the CDR3, the DNA is TGTGCCAGCAGTGAAGCGGTAGGGGGCGGCGAGACCCAGTACTTC. The gene calls are TRBV6-1 and TRBJ2-5, with 7 bases matching TRBD1. J was trimmed by 5 bases and V by 0 bases; bases with no gene match: 6. Germline V gene data show CDR1 as MNHNS and CDR2 as SASEGT. This CDR3 comprises 15 residues.

The chain has TRBV4-1 and TRBJ2-7, with D possibly TRBD1 on 5 matching bases. The CDR3 is 13 residues long. V lost 1 base and J lost 7, with 11 bases in between. Germline CDR1 MGHRA, CDR2 YSYEKL. The CDR3 nucleotides are TGCGCCAGCAGCCAAGTACAGGTGGGGGAGCAGTACTTC. Residues: CASSQVQVGEQYF.

J is TRBJ1-2 and V is TRBV29-1; D unclear. The V gene's germline CDR1 is SQVTM and CDR2 ANQGSEA. V was shortened by 4 bases and J by 7 bases, with 16 bases between the two germline ends. This CDR3 has 13 residues. The CDR3 loop is CSVGEGSLSGYTF. The DNA for the CDR3 is TGCAGCGTTGGGGAGGGTAGTCTCTCTGGCTACACCTTC.

The chain carries TRBV18 and TRBJ1-2; perhaps TRBD1 as D (5 bases). The CDR3 length is 14 residues. Germline V lookup: CDR1 KGHSH, CDR2 LQKENI. Trimming cost V 0 bases and J 8 bases, with 13 bases left between them. The CDR3, as DNA: TGTGCCAGCTCACCACCCCACATCGGGGGAGGCTACACCTTC. This gives the protein CASSPPHIGGGYTF.

This clone was picked up one time. V usage is TRBV2 and J usage is TRBJ2-7; D possibly corresponds to TRBD1 (6 bases). The CDR3 sequence is 12 residues long. Trimming pared 4 bases from V and 2 bases from J, leaving 6 bases between. Per the germline V gene, CDR1 is SNHLY and CDR2 is FYNNEI. CDR3 bases: TGTGCCAGCAGTGCAGGGGCCTACGAGCAGTACTTC. Translation: CASSAGAYEQYF.

The V gene is TRBV19, the J gene TRBJ1-1; D is unresolved. Germline CDR1 and CDR2: LNHDA and SQIVND (reference sequence). This CDR3 comprises 13 residues. Trimming left V 3 bases short and J 6 bases short, with 11 bases between. CDR3 protein: CASSITGGPEAFF. Written as DNA, the CDR3 is TGTGCCAGTAGTATCACTGGCGGCCCTGAAGCTTTCTTT.

The rearrangement uses TRBV19 and TRBJ1-1, with 7 bases lining up with TRBD1. In germline, CDR1 is LNHDA, CDR2 SQIVND (reference sequence). The V and J ends lost 3 bases and 11 bases, in that order; junction bases with no gene match: 6. The CDR3 has 12 amino acids. The CDR3 here is CASSIYQGGAFF. CDR3 nucleotide sequence: TGTGCCAGTAGTATCTACCAGGGGGGCGCTTTCTTT.

This clone turned up a few times. The chain joins TRBV5-4 to TRBJ2-2; 8 nucleotides line up with TRBD2. The CDR3 has 15 residues. V was clipped by 4 bases and J by 3 bases; unmatched bases: 5. Germline CDR1 is SGHNT and CDR2 is YYREEE (reference sequence). The CDR3, as DNA: TGTGCCAGCAGCAGACCGGGACTAGACACCGGGGAGCTGTTTTTT. Its protein is CASSRPGLDTGELFF.

This chain links TRBV9 with TRBJ1-1, with D hard to call. V was cut by 4 bases and J by 1 base, with 17 bases left in between. Germline V gene data show CDR1 as SGDLS and CDR2 as YYNGEE. The CDR3 covers 16 residues. The CDR3 loop is CASSPHLGEPNTEAFF. In DNA form, the CDR3 reads TGTGCCAGCAGCCCCCACCTAGGAGAACCGAACACTGAAGCTTTCTTT.

V usage is TRBV5-1 and J usage is TRBJ2-7, with a weak D call TRBD2 (6 bases). This CDR3 region has 16 residues. V lost 4 bases and J 7 bases, leaving 24 bases between the germline ends. Germline V gene sequence: CDR1 SGHRS, CDR2 YFSETQ. In DNA, the CDR3 is TGCGCCAGCAGCCGGACAATCGGGACTGGAAGGGGTGAGCAGTACTTC. Amino acid sequence: CASSRTIGTGRGEQYF.

This rearrangement joins TRBV19 to TRBJ2-7; TRBD2 agrees at 10 bases. CDR1 is LNHDA and CDR2 is SQIVND in the germline V gene (reference sequence). The length of the CDR3 is 14 residues. Trimming at V came to 7 bases and at J to 4 bases, leaving 7 bases not matched to a gene. This chain's CDR3 is CASNPGTSDYEQYF. The CDR3 nucleotides are TGTGCCAGTAACCCAGGGACTAGCGATTACGAGCAGTACTTC.

This chain links TRBV9 with TRBJ2-1; maybe TRBD2 (5 bases). The CDR3 is made up of 14 amino acids. Trimming pared 3 bases from V and 4 bases from J, leaving 11 bases between. Germline V lookup: CDR1 SGDLS, CDR2 YYNGEE. CDR3 loop: CASSGGGEYNEQFF. DNA of the CDR3: TGTGCCAGCAGCGGGGGTGGGGAGTACAATGAGCAGTTCTTC.